Described below is a single T cell receptor beta chain sequence and its context. Its antigen is unknown. There are no base qualities to consult, and no much larger clone falls within one base. The entry originates in a study of blood T cells in healthy people across ages (dated by TCRdb to 2015 to 2017). Turning to the overall study: In model experiments, template switching captured about one uniquely barcoded TCR beta cDNA molecule for every two T cells. Age-related changes in TCR beta repertoire diversity were measured in the study by deep sequencing normalized with unique cDNA molecular identifiers. The donors were split into four age groups: young (average about 15 years), middle-aged (roughly 40), aged (more than 60) and long-lived (82). To avoid experimental bias, donors of different ages were spread randomly across the sequencing lanes. The study analyzed two additional independent replicas of 1 million unique cDNA reads from the same blood draw for two donors, one aged 18 to 29 and one aged 80 or older.

Systemically healthy Caucasian individuals from Russia, roughly 40 in total and aged about 6 to 100 years, were included as donors. Approximately 9.3 milliliters of peripheral blood were collected from each donor into EDTA-treated Vacutainer tubes. Ficoll-Paque density-gradient centrifugation was used to isolate PBMCs, with at least 7 million per sample. Total RNA, at least 6 micrograms per sample, was extracted from PBMCs with Trizol reagent. Naive CD45RAhigh/CD27high T cell percentages were measured by flow cytometry on a PBMC aliquot from every donor. Library preparation employed 5' RACE. Reads for this sample came from an Illumina HiSeq 2500. A second PCR of 7 to 11 cycles was run with a J-beta primer mix and a sample-barcoded 5' primer. A template-switch 5' adaptor carrying 12 random nucleotides introduced a unique molecular identifier onto each TCR beta cDNA molecule. Each sample yielded at least 2.5 million CDR3-containing paired-end reads. First-strand cDNA was synthesized from all RNA with the Mint cDNA synthesis kit, primed by a TRBC-specific oligonucleotide. Following uracil-DNA glycosylase treatment, all cDNA underwent a first 18-cycle PCR with the universal primers M1SS and BC2_uni_R. The paper's data handling went like this. Normalization of each sample was performed by random selection of 1 million high-quality reads, each carrying a distinct molecular identifier. Instead of being binned into consensus sequences, reads that shared molecular identifiers were thrown out. CDR3 identification, clonotype clustering and error correction used MiTCR with a Q25 quality threshold and the strictest error-elimination algorithm. A nonparametric unseen species model using Euler transformation provided a lower-bound estimate of total TCR beta diversity. TCRdb applied fastp at Q25 and MiXCR to the public reads, then kept only in-frame beta chains. Under each unique CDR3 protein, matching rows form one entry showing the most common genes and DNA. V and J calls and clone size were set by TCRdb, not the authors. In this sample the table shows approximately 1,100,000 distinct CDR3 sequences, under 55% of which occur a single time. Of the sample, under 20% is held by the ten largest clones.

Broader findings and caveats from the paper: As age increased, observed TCR beta diversity per million T cells dropped in a roughly linear way, and a significant reduction was already evident by age about 36. Compared with the aged group, the long-lived group had more naive CD4+ T cells, fewer expanded clones and increased TCR diversity, a pattern suggesting age selection. Conclusive comparison of naive and antigen-experienced compartments was prevented by the profiling of bulk unsorted PBMCs. A strong correlation was found between observed TCR beta diversity and the percentage of naive T cells measured by flow cytometry. Estimates of total diversity based on one million sequenced T cells were considered lower bounds and underestimates. Because the CMV infection status of the donors was unknown, age-related changes in expanded clonotypes may potentially have been confounded.

Including the terminal cysteine and phenylalanine, the CDR3 comprises 15 residues. Only the CDR3 DNA stays, 45 bases, in frame from base 1. The V end loses 5 bases and the J end loses 5 bases, and a stretch of 18 bases separates them. From a lookup of the germline V gene, CDR1 and CDR2 are SGHTA and FQGTGA. The V and J segments used are TRBV7-3 and TRBJ2-5; a tentative D match to TRBD1 spans 8 bases. Sequencing input: blood. This clonotype was sampled from a woman in her fifties or sixties in good health. CDR3 protein: CASSQQGGFAETQYF. The DNA reads TGTGCCAGCAGCCAACAGGGGGGGTTCGCGGAGACCCAGTACTTC.